This T cell receptor beta chain emerged from a study of response to subunit inactivated influenza vaccine. Study results and caveats: The authors proposed limited new T cell recruitment per seasonal influenza vaccination.

A word on this clonotype: The antigen is unknown.

The trim removed 2 bases at V and 4 bases at J, leaving 10 bases unmatched. Germline V gene sequence: CDR1 MNHEY, CDR2 SVGAGI. The CDR3 has 17 residues. In TCRdb, the RT-PCR reads were re-called with MiXCR into one record per CDR3 protein. Of about 520,000 distinct CDR3 sequences listed, about 25% are singletons. The chain links TRBV6-5 to TRBJ2-3, with 9 bases fitting TRBD2. The specimen was CD4+ T cells sorted from PBMCs, collected roughly 5 days after vaccination. The source is a man aged 50 to 60 who received an inactivated influenza vaccine. CDR3 nucleotide sequence: TGTGCCAGCAGTTACGAGCGCGGGAGGGCCCCTCCAGATACGCAGTATTTT. The encoded protein is CASSYERGRAPPDTQYF.